This TCR beta chain was recorded in a study of blood T cell repertoires in COVID-19. Study summary: T cells, B-cell-depleted T cells, or PBMCs supplied cDNA or gDNA.

Assignments of participants to cohorts depended upon their own reported clinical history. Resolution of symptoms, clearance, or two negative PCRs was present in recovered Cohort 3 donors. The sample holds a few counts of this clone. Deletions cut 8 bases from V and 4 bases from J, with 14 bases between. Per the germline V gene, CDR1 is SNHLY and CDR2 is FYNNEI. This CDR3 is built from 13 residues. In the original workflow: Amplification of reference gene primers was used by the study to estimate nucleated cell counts. Using immunoSEQ multiplex PCR, the repertoire was profiled, and TCRdb retains in-frame clones only, with some absent. The D gene and trimming were derived from the DNA, and the V and J assignments and clone size from that table. Of roughly 180,000 clones in the sample, 65% to 90% are singletons; the top ten hold about 11%.

This clonotype was obtained from a man aged 35 to 55 who had recovered from COVID-19. The sequenced sample was PBMCs or T cells enriched from blood (not recorded which). The rearrangement joins TRBV2 to TRBJ1-1; TRBD1 is a possible D gene (6 bases). In DNA form, the CDR3 reads TGTGCCAGCCGACAGGAAGGTCCCACTGAAGCTTTCTTT. Protein sequence: CASRQEGPTEAFF.